Following are 25 T cell receptor beta chains from one sample sequenced in a study of Graves' ophthalmopathy and Graves' hyperthyroidism. Transcripts of RNA were the source for amplifying TCR beta CDR3 regions. An opening RT-PCR round employed HTBI primers and preceded a second-round multiplex PCR. TCRdb reanalysed the multiplex PCR reads using MiXCR and keeps one entry per CDR3 protein. The table lists about 180,000 distinct CDR3 sequences, less than 45% of them singletons. The sample was peripheral blood. The source is a woman aged 35 to 49 with Graves' ophthalmopathy.

The chain joins TRBV27 to TRBJ1-1; D remains unclear. V was trimmed by 5 bases and J by 3 bases, leaving 13 bases between them. The CDR3 spans 14 residues. Germline-derived CDR1 and CDR2 are MNHEY and SMNVEV (reference sequence). The CDR3 region has the DNA TGTGCCAGCAGTCCGGAGTATGGGGACACTGAAGCTTTCTTT. Its translation is CASSPEYGDTEAFF.

This clonotype was seen repeatedly, ten times or more. V is TRBV12-3 or TRBV12-4 and J is TRBJ2-3; no clear D. V was cut by 3 bases and J by 0 bases, with 4 bases left in between. There are 13 residues in the CDR3. Here the CDR3 DNA reads TGTGCCAGCAGTTTTGGGAGCACAGATACGCAGTATTTT. This translates into CASSFGSTDTQYF.

This clonotype was counted at least ten times. The CDR3 spells CASSPATGNTEAFF. In DNA form, the CDR3 reads TGTGCCAGCAGCCCCGCCACGGGGAACACTGAAGCTTTCTTT. The J gene is TRBJ1-1, the V gene TRBV3-1; D remains unclear. V lost 4 bases and J lost 1, with 10 bases in between. CDR1 and CDR2 from the germline V gene are LGHDT and YNNKEL (reference sequence). The CDR3 is 14 residues long.

The V gene is TRBV27, the J gene TRBJ1-6; no firm D call. The CDR3 consists of 14 residues. Trimming cost V 2 bases and J 7 bases, with 9 bases left between them. Germline V gene sequence: CDR1 MNHEY, CDR2 SMNVEV (reference sequence). The CDR3 loop reads CASSLGPENSPLHF. The CDR3 DNA reads as TGTGCCAGCAGTTTAGGCCCTGAGAATTCACCCCTCCACTTT.

In its sample, this clonotype was seen many times. The genes are TRBV18 and TRBJ2-7; no clear D gene. Trimming stripped 3 bases from V and 2 bases from J, with 14 bases between. The CDR3 totals 15 residues. Germline assignment: CDR1 KGHSH and CDR2 LQKENI. The CDR3 sequence: CASSPGSGRPYEQYF. Here the CDR3 DNA reads TGTGCCAGCTCACCGGGGTCCGGCCGCCCCTACGAGCAGTACTTC.

This clonotype was detected ten times or more. V gene TRBV5-1 combines with J gene TRBJ1-5; D unresolved. The CDR3 runs to 14 residues. Trimming took 0 bases from V and 4 from J, leaving 8 bases between them. The germline V gene encodes CDR1 SGHRS and CDR2 YFSETQ. CDR3 protein: CASSLAPQNQPQHF. The CDR3 bases are TGCGCCAGCAGCTTGGCACCACAGAATCAGCCCCAGCATTTT.

This clonotype was observed at least ten times. The chain joins TRBV15 to TRBJ2-7; D might be TRBD2 (5 bases). V shed 2 bases and J shed 2 bases, with 10 bases lying between them. The CDR3 totals 14 residues. CDR1 and CDR2 (germline): LNHNV, YYDKDF (reference sequence). The CDR3 reads CATSRRHGTYEQYF. For the CDR3, the DNA is TGTGCCACCAGCAGACGCCACGGGACCTACGAGCAGTACTTC.

This clonotype was detected many times. The chain carries TRBV12-3 or TRBV12-4 and TRBJ2-3; 9 nucleotides align to TRBD1. The CDR3 is 13 amino acids. Trimming took 5 bases from V and 4 from J; bases not matched to a gene: 1. This CDR3 is CASSRDRADTQYF. CDR3 sequence (DNA): TGTGCCAGCAGTAGGGACAGGGCAGATACGCAGTATTTT.

The chain recombines TRBV2 with TRBJ2-7; 8 bases are shared with TRBD2. The CDR3 length is 15 residues. Germline trimming cut 6 bases from V and 6 bases from J; bases unmatched to any gene: 13. Germline V gives CDR1 SNHLY, CDR2 FYNNEI. Here the CDR3 DNA reads TGTGCCAGCAGCGGACGAGCGGGGGTTCTGTTCGAGCAGTACTTC. Protein: CASSGRAGVLFEQYF. Full variable domain (missing parts from reference TRBV2 and TRBJ2-7): EPEVTQTPSHQVTQMGQEVILRCVPISNHLYFYWYRQILGQKVEFLVSFYNNEISEKSEIFDDQFSVERPDGSNFTLKIRSTKLEDSAMYFCASSGRAGVLFEQYFGPGTRLTVT.

The genes are TRBV7-8 and TRBJ1-1; no firm D call. Germline V CDR1 and CDR2: SGHVS, FQNEAQ. The CDR3 extends over 15 amino acids. V dropped 5 bases and J dropped 4 bases, with 17 bases sitting between them. CDR3 nucleotides: TGTGCCAGCAGCCGGGATGCTGGGTACGGCACTGAAGCTTTCTTT. Translated: CASSRDAGYGTEAFF.

The table lists this clonotype with many counts. This rearrangement joins TRBV29-1 to TRBJ2-7; 11 bases match TRBD1. The CDR3 contains 13 residues. The junction had 5 bases not matched to a gene; V was cut back by 7 bases and J by 3 bases. CDR1 and CDR2 (germline): SQVTM, ANQGSEA. For the CDR3, the DNA is TGCAGCGCCTGGGGACAGGGGGTCTACGAGCAGTACTTC. Its translation is CSAWGQGVYEQYF.

At least ten counts were recorded for this clonotype. This chain uses TRBV7-2 with TRBJ1-1; perhaps TRBD1 as D (5 bases). Looked up from germline, CDR1 is SGHTA and CDR2 is FQGNSA. V lost 1 base, J lost 0 bases, and 6 bases lay in between. The CDR3 length is 14 residues. CDR3 in DNA: TGTGCCAGCAGCTTAGGACAGATGAACACTGAAGCTTTCTTT. Translation: CASSLGQMNTEAFF.

This clonotype has at least ten counts. The rearrangement uses TRBV6-5 and TRBJ1-2; weak D call: TRBD1 (5 bases). The CDR3 is made up of 14 amino acids. The V and J ends lost 0 bases and 7 bases respectively, with 12 bases between them. Germline V CDR1 and CDR2: MNHEY, SVGAGI. CDR3 sequence (DNA): TGTGCCAGCAGTTACTCGAGACAGTCGGGTGGCTACACCTTC. This translates into CASSYSRQSGGYTF.

This clonotype was seen many times. V usage is TRBV6-1 and J usage is TRBJ2-7; D is possibly TRBD2 (6 bases). V was clipped by 2 bases and J by 0 bases, with 14 bases between them. This CDR3 is built from 16 residues. CDR1 and CDR2 from the germline V gene are MNHNS and SASEGT. The CDR3 bases are TGTGCCAGCAGTGAATGGGACTTTTATAGCTCCTACGAGCAGTACTTC. This sequence encodes CASSEWDFYSSYEQYF.

The sample holds many counts of this clonotype. This sequence joins TRBV5-1 and TRBJ2-2, with a tentative D call TRBD1 (6 bases). This CDR3 contains 13 residues. Germline values: CDR1 SGHRS, CDR2 YFSETQ. V was trimmed by 6 bases and J by 0 bases, leaving 6 bases between them. As DNA, the CDR3 is TGCGCCAGCAACAGGGCGAACACCGGGGAGCTGTTTTTT. Translated: CASNRANTGELFF.

This clonotype was seen at least ten times. V is TRBV20-1 and J is TRBJ2-7, with 9 positions matching TRBD1. In germline, CDR1 is DFQATT, CDR2 SNEGSKA (reference sequence). V dropped 5 bases and J dropped 1; count of bases not matched to a gene: 9. The CDR3 covers 15 residues. CDR3 region: CSAHADRGISYEQYF. CDR3 nucleotides: TGCAGTGCTCATGCCGACAGGGGGATTTCCTACGAGCAGTACTTC.

This clonotype was seen at least ten times. The chain links TRBV30 to TRBJ1-3, with D possibly being TRBD1 (5 bases). The CDR3 loop spans 14 amino acids. Germline CDR1 and CDR2: GTSNPN and SVGIG (reference sequence). Trimming took off 2 bases at V and 2 bases at J, with 10 bases between the two ends. Written as DNA, the CDR3 is TGTGCCTGGAGTCGGGGGTCGGCTGGAAACACCATATATTTT. Translation gives CAWSRGSAGNTIYF.

The J gene is TRBJ1-1, the V gene TRBV2; D remains ambiguous. The germline V and J ends were trimmed by 7 bases and 0 bases, with 6 bases remaining between them. Germline CDR1 is SNHLY and CDR2 is FYNNEI. The CDR3 spans 12 residues. The CDR3 DNA reads as TGTGCCAGCAAGTTCATGAACACTGAAGCTTTCTTT. Translated, it gives CASKFMNTEAFF. The variable domain in full, with the rest retrieved from reference TRBV2 and TRBJ1-1, is EPEVTQTPSHQVTQMGQEVILRCVPISNHLYFYWYRQILGQKVEFLVSFYNNEISEKSEIFDDQFSVERPDGSNFTLKIRSTKLEDSAMYFCASKFMNTEAFFGQGTRLTVV.

The J gene is TRBJ1-1, the V gene TRBV6-5; the D is unclear. V was trimmed by 4 bases and J by 0 bases, leaving 15 bases between them. CDR1 and CDR2 (germline): MNHEY, SVGAGI. The length of the CDR3 is 16 residues. The CDR3 bases are TGTGCCAGCAGTTTGGGTTGGGAGTACATGAACACTGAAGCTTTCTTT. Its translation is CASSLGWEYMNTEAFF.

The chain has TRBV12-3 or TRBV12-4 and TRBJ1-2, with 9 bases fitting TRBD1. V trimming: 1 base; J trimming: 2 bases; junction bases outside the gene matches: 2. This CDR3 is 15 amino acids long. CDR3 DNA: TGTGCCAGCAGTTTAGGGACAGGGGCGAACTATGGCTACACCTTC. It is translated as CASSLGTGANYGYTF.

This clonotype was observed a single time. This chain links TRBV6-2 or TRBV6-3 with TRBJ2-5, with 11 nucleotides matching TRBD2. The CDR3 length is 15 residues. The trim removed 6 bases at V and 3 bases at J, leaving 6 bases unmatched. CDR1 is MNHEY, CDR2 SVGEGT, per germline. The CDR3 coding sequence is TGTGCCAGCAGCGGGACTAGCGGAGGGAAAGAGACCCAGTACTTC. It encodes CASSGTSGGKETQYF.

The rearrangement uses TRBV18 and TRBJ1-1, with 9 bases identical to TRBD1. V was pared by 6 bases and J by 6 bases, with 14 bases of the junction left unmatched. This CDR3 has 16 residues. From germline, CDR1 is KGHSH and CDR2 LQKENI. The CDR3 here is CASSQGQGWLLAEAFF. DNA for the CDR3: TGTGCCAGCTCTCAGGGACAGGGATGGTTACTGGCTGAAGCTTTCTTT.

V and J are TRBV6-5 and TRBJ2-7; D gene uncertain. The ends were cut back, 4 bases at V and 11 bases at J, with 15 bases in the middle. Per the germline V gene, CDR1 is MNHEY and CDR2 is SVGAGI. This CDR3 comprises 12 residues. CDR3 region: CASSSPAQIKYF. The CDR3 nucleotides are TGTGCCAGCAGTTCTCCAGCACAAATCAAGTACTTC.

This clonotype came up many times. V gene TRBV4-1 combines with J gene TRBJ1-3; D remains ambiguous. The germline V and J ends were trimmed by 0 bases and 0 bases, with 12 bases remaining between them. This CDR3 spans 17 amino acids. Per the germline V gene, CDR1 is MGHRA and CDR2 is YSYEKL. CDR3: CASSQEGQLASGNTIYF. The CDR3 DNA reads as TGCGCCAGCAGCCAAGAGGGTCAGCTAGCCTCTGGAAACACCATATATTTT.

By share, this clonotype ranks as large. The rearrangement uses TRBV12-3 or TRBV12-4 and TRBJ2-5; 12 bases line up with TRBD2. With 6 bases clipped from V and 4 bases from J, the junction kept 6 bases outside the gene matches. This CDR3 contains 15 residues. The CDR3 loop is CASSPGLAGRETQYF. The DNA of the CDR3 is TGTGCCAGCAGCCCTGGACTAGCGGGGAGAGAGACCCAGTACTTC.